This T cell receptor beta chain comes out of a study of T-cell reconstitution after alpha-beta-depleted transplantation in children. This sample's TCRbeta library carried unique molecular identifier barcodes. TCRdb re-analysed the PCR reads in MiXCR, keeping a single row per CDR3 protein. This table holds a few hundred thousand distinct CDR3 sequences, 10% to 15% found once. This clonotype has only a few counts. Material: PBMCs, mostly from graft donor cells, obtained 360 days after TCRalphabeta/CD19-depleted stem cell transplant. The clonotype originates from a male patient between 5 and 17 years old who had a stem cell transplant for acute myeloid leukemia, so the T cells may come from the graft donor.

The CDR3 here is CASSSTGGEGYTF. CDR3 bases: TGTGCCAGCAGCTCCACAGGGGGCGAGGGCTACACCTTC. This chain connects TRBV7-9 to TRBJ1-2; 9 nucleotides agree with TRBD1. The germline V gene has CDR1 SEHNR and CDR2 FQNEAQ (reference sequence). V dropped 4 bases and J dropped 8; count of bases not matched to a gene: 5. The CDR3 totals 13 residues.